The rows below give T cell receptor beta chains drawn from one sample of a study of CD8 T cells in Susac syndrome. One entry per CDR3 protein, called by TCRdb with MiXCR from the immunoSEQ multiplex PCR reads. The sample contains 150,000 or so distinct CDR3 sequences, around 94% of which appear only once. Input material: CD4+ T cells from PBMCs. All receptors come from a human donor in good health. Both conserved end residues are part of each CDR3. The D gene is left open where the match is weak. The size of a clone is reported for some rows only, either as once, few or many, or as a class for expanded clones.

cdr3_nt,cdr3_aa,d_call,v_call,clone_size,j_call
TGTGCCAGCTCACCCGGTCGCAATCAGCCCCAGCATTTT,CASSPGRNQPQHF,.,TRBV18,.,TRBJ1-5
TGTGCCAGCAGCTCAAAAGACATCTCACCCCTCCACTTT,CASSSKDISPLHF,.,TRBV11-2,.,TRBJ1-6
TGTGCCAGCAGCCAAGAAAGGAGTTTGCGAGGAGATGGCTACACCTTC,CASSQERSLRGDGYTF,.,TRBV3-1,.,TRBJ1-2
TGTGCCAGCAGCGTCCCGCCAGGATATATCACAGATACGCAGTATTTT,CASSVPPGYITDTQYF,.,TRBV9,once,TRBJ2-3
TGTGCCTGGAGTGTAGGGAGTGGGGAGACCCAGTACTTC,CAWSVGSGETQYF,.,TRBV30,.,TRBJ2-5
TGTGCCAGTAGTAGGCCGAGCAGCAATCAGCCCCAGCATTTT,CASSRPSSNQPQHF,.,TRBV19,.,TRBJ1-5
TGTGCCAGCTCCGAACCGGGACAGGGGCGAGATACGCAGTATTTT,CASSEPGQGRDTQYF,TRBD1,TRBV6-5,.,TRBJ2-3
TGCAGTGCTCTTCTAGACAGGGCGGAGACCCAGTACTTC,CSALLDRAETQYF,TRBD1,TRBV20-1,.,TRBJ2-5
TGTGCCACCAGCAGGGACAGGGATAATTCACCCCTCCACTTT,CATSRDRDNSPLHF,TRBD1,TRBV15,.,TRBJ1-6
TGTGCCAGCAGTTTAACGGGGAGGGCGGACCAGTACTTC,CASSLTGRADQYF,TRBD2,TRBV12-3/TRBV12-4,.,TRBJ2-5
TGCAGCGTTGAAGGTCCGAGCATTGGACTCTACAATGAGCAGTTCTTC,CSVEGPSIGLYNEQFF,.,TRBV29-1,few,TRBJ2-1
TGCAGTGCTAGGGACAGGCTCGGGGCCACTGAAGCTTTCTTT,CSARDRLGATEAFF,TRBD1,TRBV20-1,.,TRBJ1-1
TGCAGTGCTAGAGACACAGGACAGGGGACCTATGGCTACACCTTC,CSARDTGQGTYGYTF,TRBD1,TRBV20-1,.,TRBJ1-2
TGTGCCAGCAGCTCCGGACAGTTGAACACTGAAGCTTTCTTT,CASSSGQLNTEAFF,.,TRBV7-2,.,TRBJ1-1
TGTGCCAGCAGCCGGTTGGGGGGGGGCCTCCAAGAGACCCAGTACTTC,CASSRLGGGLQETQYF,.,TRBV11-2,.,TRBJ2-5
TGTGCCAGCAGCCCGCGGGTACCGGGGGAGCAGTACTTC,CASSPRVPGEQYF,.,TRBV12-3/TRBV12-4,.,TRBJ2-7
TGTGCCAGCAGCCAAGACAGGGGGAACTTCCAAGAGACCCAGTACTTC,CASSQDRGNFQETQYF,TRBD1,TRBV7-9,.,TRBJ2-5
TGCAGTGCTAAAACTAGGGGGAGCGCCTACGAGCAGTACTTC,CSAKTRGSAYEQYF,.,TRBV20-1,.,TRBJ2-7
TGTGCCAGCAGCCGAGGACGGACCTCTGGGGCCAACGTCCTGACTTTC,CASSRGRTSGANVLTF,.,TRBV7-3,.,TRBJ2-6
TGTGCCAGCAGCCAAGGGGTCGGTTACAATGAGCAGTTCTTC,CASSQGVGYNEQFF,.,TRBV7-2,once,TRBJ2-1
TGCGCCAGCGGGGAACAGGGGTTCGGGACTGAAGCTTTCTTT,CASGEQGFGTEAFF,TRBD1,TRBV4-3,.,TRBJ1-1
TGTGCCAGCAGGGATCAGGGGAACGCTGAAGCTTTCTTT,CASRDQGNAEAFF,.,TRBV2,.,TRBJ1-1
TGCGCCAGCAAACGACAGTTGGTGACCCAGTACTTC,CASKRQLVTQYF,.,TRBV23-1,.,TRBJ2-5
TGTGCCAGCAGAAAAGGAGGGACAGATACGCAGTATTTT,CASRKGGTDTQYF,.,TRBV12-3/TRBV12-4,.,TRBJ2-3
TGTGCCAGCAGTTTAACCCCAGTAGGGACCTATGGCTACACCTTC,CASSLTPVGTYGYTF,.,TRBV12-3/TRBV12-4,.,TRBJ1-2
TGTGCCAGCAGTCGACAGGGGATGGGGAACATTCAGTACTTC,CASSRQGMGNIQYF,TRBD1,TRBV27,.,TRBJ2-4
TGCAGTGTCTCGACAGGGGCTAACTATGGCTACACCTTC,CSVSTGANYGYTF,TRBD1,TRBV20-1,.,TRBJ1-2
TGTGCCAGCAGCCCCGCGACGAGGTCGCCGTACTTC,CASSPATRSPYF,.,TRBV3-1,.,TRBJ2-7
TGTGCCAGCAGTGAATCGGGCAGGGGGAATTCACCCCTCCACTTT,CASSESGRGNSPLHF,TRBD1,TRBV25-1,.,TRBJ1-6
TGTGCCAGCAGCCGAGTAGCGGGGCAGTACGAGCAGTACTTC,CASSRVAGQYEQYF,TRBD2,TRBV11-2,.,TRBJ2-7
TGTGCCAGCAGCCAATTGGCAGGAGAAAAACTGTTTTTT,CASSQLAGEKLFF,.,TRBV3-1,.,TRBJ1-4
TGTGCCAGCAGTCCCCAGGGACTGGGGGAGACCCAGTACTTC,CASSPQGLGETQYF,.,TRBV12-3/TRBV12-4,.,TRBJ2-5
TGTGCCAGCAGCCTGGGGCAGACCCAGTACTTC,CASSLGQTQYF,.,TRBV7-2,.,TRBJ2-5
TGTGCCAGCAGCACACGACACAGGGACACTGAAGCTTTCTTT,CASSTRHRDTEAFF,.,TRBV7-9,once,TRBJ1-1
TGCAGTGCTAGGGGAATGCAGGGTAGCTCCTACAATGAGCAGTTCTTC,CSARGMQGSSYNEQFF,.,TRBV20-1,.,TRBJ2-1
TGCGCCAGCAGCTCAGCGCATGCAGATACGCAGTATTTT,CASSSAHADTQYF,.,TRBV4-3,.,TRBJ2-3
TGCAGTGCTAGAGACCGGTTTAACTATGGCTACACCTTC,CSARDRFNYGYTF,.,TRBV20-1,.,TRBJ1-2
TGTGCCAGCAGTGGCCAGGCCACCGGGGAGCTGTTTTTT,CASSGQATGELFF,.,TRBV2,.,TRBJ2-2
TGCGCCAGCAGCTTGCGGAGGGGGCAGACTGAAGCTTTCTTT,CASSLRRGQTEAFF,TRBD1,TRBV5-1,.,TRBJ1-1
TGTGCCAGCAGCCATTGGACGCGCGGACGCACAGATACGCAGTATTTT,CASSHWTRGRTDTQYF,.,TRBV3-1,.,TRBJ2-3
TGCAGTGCTAGAGAGGCAGGACGGGCAGAGACCCAGTACTTC,CSAREAGRAETQYF,.,TRBV20-1,.,TRBJ2-5
TGTGCCAGCAGCTTAGAAGGCCGCGGGGACGAGCAGTACTTC,CASSLEGRGDEQYF,.,TRBV7-9,.,TRBJ2-7
TGTGCCAGCAGTGAGGGGGTCTATGGCTACACCTTC,CASSEGVYGYTF,.,TRBV12-3/TRBV12-4,.,TRBJ1-2
TGCAGCGTTGAAGGGGGGTACGCCACTGAAGCTTTCTTT,CSVEGGYATEAFF,.,TRBV29-1,.,TRBJ1-1
TGCGCCAGCAGCCAAGGGTCTGACTATGGCTACACCTTC,CASSQGSDYGYTF,.,TRBV5-1,.,TRBJ1-2
TGTGCCAGCAGTGCCAGCGGGGGGGCCGGGAGTTACAATGAGCAGTTCTTC,CASSASGGAGSYNEQFF,TRBD2,TRBV25-1,.,TRBJ2-1
TGTGCCAGCAGCCGTAACCCGGGACAGAATAATTCACCCCTCCACTTT,CASSRNPGQNNSPLHF,TRBD1,TRBV3-1,once,TRBJ1-6
TGTGCCACCAGTGATCCCGCAACGGGGGGCGATGGCTACACCTTC,CATSDPATGGDGYTF,.,TRBV24-1,.,TRBJ1-2
TGCGCCAGCAGCTTGGGACTAGCGGGGGATGAGCAGTTCTTC,CASSLGLAGDEQFF,TRBD2,TRBV5-1,.,TRBJ2-1
TGCAGTGCTGCGGGGGGTAGTGAGACCCAGTACTTC,CSAAGGSETQYF,TRBD2,TRBV20-1,.,TRBJ2-5
TGTGCCAGCAGGCGAGCCGAATTCACAGATACGCAGTATTTT,CASRRAEFTDTQYF,.,TRBV28,once,TRBJ2-3
TGTGCCTGGAGCCGCGGGTTGGACGAGCAGTACTTC,CAWSRGLDEQYF,.,TRBV30,.,TRBJ2-7
TGTGCCAGCAGCCCGAGACAGGGGCAGGGTTACGAGCAGTACTTC,CASSPRQGQGYEQYF,TRBD1,TRBV7-6,.,TRBJ2-7
TGCAGTGCTAGATCCAGGGACGAAAAACTGTTTTTT,CSARSRDEKLFF,.,TRBV20-1,.,TRBJ1-4
TGCGCCAGCAGCTTGGACGGCAGGCCGGACCGGGAGACCCAGTACTTC,CASSLDGRPDRETQYF,.,TRBV5-1,.,TRBJ2-5
TGTGCCACCAGCCCGACAGGGGGAGGCTACGAGCAGTACTTC,CATSPTGGGYEQYF,TRBD1,TRBV24-1,.,TRBJ2-7
TGTGCCAGCAGCTCCCCGGACAATGAGCAGTTCTTC,CASSSPDNEQFF,.,TRBV5-4,.,TRBJ2-1
TGTGCCAGCAGCCCCGACTTTGGTGCAGATACGCAGTATTTT,CASSPDFGADTQYF,.,TRBV7-3,.,TRBJ2-3
TGTGCCAGCAGTTTTGGACAGGGAGGCAATCAGCCCCAGCATTTT,CASSFGQGGNQPQHF,TRBD1,TRBV27,.,TRBJ1-5